This entry lists 2 T cell receptor beta chains sequenced from one sample in a study of T cell repertoires in cytomegalovirus infection. TCRdb ran MiXCR on the reads and lists one entry per CDR3 protein. This repertoire shows around 710,000 distinct CDR3 sequences, 29% found once; its top ten account for less than 15%. These receptors lack a known antigen. The source was cultured CD8+ T cells from PBMCs, collected from culture after CMV antigen stimulation. The source is a human donor in good health (CMV status not recorded). Some clones in this sample may be carry-over from other donors' samples.

This clonotype was picked up a small number of times. This chain connects TRBV5-5 to TRBJ1-5; the D gene is possibly TRBD1 (5 bases). Germline assignment: CDR1 SGHKS and CDR2 YYEKEE (reference sequence). Trimming removed 0 bases at V and 0 bases at J, with 13 bases between. The CDR3 length is 17 residues. The CDR3 spells CASSLESRAVSNQPQHF. The CDR3 DNA follows: TGTGCCAGCAGCTTGGAATCCAGGGCCGTTAGCAATCAGCCCCAGCATTTT.

This clonotype was observed a few times. The gene calls are TRBV4-1 and TRBJ1-1; TRBD1 might be the D (5 bases). Trimming pared 8 bases from V and 7 bases from J, leaving 17 bases between. CDR3 length: 13 residues. The germline V gene encodes CDR1 MGHRA and CDR2 YSYEKL. CDR3 loop: CASSTGGTGEAFF. CDR3 coding DNA: TGCGCCAGCTCCACCGGGGGGACGGGTGAAGCTTTCTTT.